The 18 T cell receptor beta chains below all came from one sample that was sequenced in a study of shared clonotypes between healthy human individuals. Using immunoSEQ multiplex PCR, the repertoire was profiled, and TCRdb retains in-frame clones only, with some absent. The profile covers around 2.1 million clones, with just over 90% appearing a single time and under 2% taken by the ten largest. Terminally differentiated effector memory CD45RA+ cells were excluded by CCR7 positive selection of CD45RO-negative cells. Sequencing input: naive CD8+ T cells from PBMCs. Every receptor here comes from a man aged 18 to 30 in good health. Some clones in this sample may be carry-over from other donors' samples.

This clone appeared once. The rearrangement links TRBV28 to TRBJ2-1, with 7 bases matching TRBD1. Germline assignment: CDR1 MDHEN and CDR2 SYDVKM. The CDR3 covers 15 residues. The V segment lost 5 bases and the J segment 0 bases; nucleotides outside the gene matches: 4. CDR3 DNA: TGTGCCAGCAGTCCAGGACAGGTCTCCTACAATGAGCAGTTCTTC. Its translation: CASSPGQVSYNEQFF.

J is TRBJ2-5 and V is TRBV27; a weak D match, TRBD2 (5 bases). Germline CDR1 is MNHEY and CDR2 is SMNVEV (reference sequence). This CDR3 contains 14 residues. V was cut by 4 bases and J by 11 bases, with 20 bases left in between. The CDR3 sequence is CASSSELGPWEQYF. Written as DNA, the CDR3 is TGTGCCAGCAGTTCCGAACTAGGGCCGTGGGAGCAGTACTTC.

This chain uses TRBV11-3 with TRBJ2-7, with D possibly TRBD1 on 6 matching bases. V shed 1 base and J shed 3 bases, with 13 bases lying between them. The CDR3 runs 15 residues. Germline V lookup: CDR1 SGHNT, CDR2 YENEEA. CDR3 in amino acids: CASSLGPDSYYEQYF. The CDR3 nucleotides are TGTGCCAGCAGCTTAGGTCCGGACAGCTACTACGAGCAGTACTTC.

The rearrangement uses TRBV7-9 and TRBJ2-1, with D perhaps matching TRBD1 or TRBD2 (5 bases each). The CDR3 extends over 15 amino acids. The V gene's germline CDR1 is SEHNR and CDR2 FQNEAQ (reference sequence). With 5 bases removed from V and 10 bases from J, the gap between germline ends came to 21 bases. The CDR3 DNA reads TGTGCCAGCAGCGAAGCAAAATCTCCGGGACCAGAGCAGTTCTTC. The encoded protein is CASSEAKSPGPEQFF.

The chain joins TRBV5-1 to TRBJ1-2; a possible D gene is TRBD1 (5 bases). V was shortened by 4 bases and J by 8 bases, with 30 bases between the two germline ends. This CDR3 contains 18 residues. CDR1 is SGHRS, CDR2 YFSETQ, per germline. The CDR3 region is CASSEGRTSGVKTSGYTF. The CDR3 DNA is TGCGCCAGCAGCGAGGGACGGACCTCTGGGGTTAAAACTAGCGGCTACACCTTC.

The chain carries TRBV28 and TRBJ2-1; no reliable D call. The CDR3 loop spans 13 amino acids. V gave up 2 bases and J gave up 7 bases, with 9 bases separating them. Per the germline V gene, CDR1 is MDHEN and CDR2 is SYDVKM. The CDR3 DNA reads TGTGCCAGCAGTTTACTCCGAGAGAATGAGCAGTTCTTC. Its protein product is CASSLLRENEQFF.

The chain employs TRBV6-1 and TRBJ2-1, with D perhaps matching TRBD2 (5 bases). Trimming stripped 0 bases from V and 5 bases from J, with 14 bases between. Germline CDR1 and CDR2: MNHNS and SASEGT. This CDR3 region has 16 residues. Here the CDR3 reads CASSEAGGPRDNEQFF. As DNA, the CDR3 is TGTGCCAGCAGTGAAGCCGGAGGACCGCGGGACAATGAGCAGTTCTTC.

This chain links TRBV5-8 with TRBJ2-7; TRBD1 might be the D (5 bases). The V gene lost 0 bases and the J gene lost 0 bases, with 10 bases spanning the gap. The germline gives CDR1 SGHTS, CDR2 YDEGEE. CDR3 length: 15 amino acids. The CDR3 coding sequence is TGTGCCAGCAGCTTGGTAAGGGGAAACTCCTACGAGCAGTACTTC. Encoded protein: CASSLVRGNSYEQYF.

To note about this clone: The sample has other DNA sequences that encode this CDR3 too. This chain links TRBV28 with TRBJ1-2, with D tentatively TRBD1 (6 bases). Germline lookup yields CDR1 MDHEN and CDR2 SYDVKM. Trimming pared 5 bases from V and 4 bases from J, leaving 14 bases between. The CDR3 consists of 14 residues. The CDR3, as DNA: TGTGCCAGCAGTCCACCAAGGACAGCCTATGGCTACACCTTC. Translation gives CASSPPRTAYGYTF.

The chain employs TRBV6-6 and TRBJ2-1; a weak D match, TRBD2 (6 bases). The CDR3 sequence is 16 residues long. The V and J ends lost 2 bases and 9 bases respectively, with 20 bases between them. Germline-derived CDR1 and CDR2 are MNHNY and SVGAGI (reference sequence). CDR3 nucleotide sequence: TGTGCCAGCAGTTACGCGGGGACTGGGCCACGGGCTGAGCAGTTCTTC. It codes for CASSYAGTGPRAEQFF.

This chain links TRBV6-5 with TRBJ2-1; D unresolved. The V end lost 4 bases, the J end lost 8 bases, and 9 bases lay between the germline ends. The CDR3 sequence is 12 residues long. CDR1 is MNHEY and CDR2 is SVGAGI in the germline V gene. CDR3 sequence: CASSSPLDEQFF. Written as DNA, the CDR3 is TGTGCCAGCAGTTCCCCTCTAGATGAGCAGTTCTTC.

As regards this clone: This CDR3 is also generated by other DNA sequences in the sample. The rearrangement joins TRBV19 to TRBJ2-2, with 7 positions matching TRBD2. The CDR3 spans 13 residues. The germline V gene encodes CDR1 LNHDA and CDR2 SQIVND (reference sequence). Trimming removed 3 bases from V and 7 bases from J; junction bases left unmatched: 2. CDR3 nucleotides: TGTGCCAGTAGTATGGGGGGGAGCGGGGAGCTGTTTTTT. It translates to CASSMGGSGELFF.

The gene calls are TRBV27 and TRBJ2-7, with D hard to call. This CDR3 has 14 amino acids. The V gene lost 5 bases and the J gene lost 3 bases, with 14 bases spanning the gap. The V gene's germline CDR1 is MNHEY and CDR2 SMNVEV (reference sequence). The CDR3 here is CASSLGQNFYEQYF. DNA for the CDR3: TGTGCCAGCAGTCTGGGCCAGAACTTCTACGAGCAGTACTTC.

For the CDR3, the DNA is TGTGCCAGCACCCACTTAGGGACAGACCACGAGCAGTACTTC. Translation: CASTHLGTDHEQYF. This chain connects TRBV6-6 to TRBJ2-7; TRBD1 matches at 7 bases. Trimming took 7 bases from V and 5 from J; bases not matched to a gene: 11. Germline V gene sequence: CDR1 MNHNY, CDR2 SVGAGI (reference sequence). The CDR3 spans 14 residues.

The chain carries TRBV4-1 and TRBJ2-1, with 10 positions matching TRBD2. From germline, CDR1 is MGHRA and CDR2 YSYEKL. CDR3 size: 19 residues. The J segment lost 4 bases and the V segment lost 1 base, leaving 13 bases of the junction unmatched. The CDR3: CASSQGRPVTSGHYNEQFF. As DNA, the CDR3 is TGCGCCAGCAGCCAAGGGAGGCCAGTGACTAGCGGGCATTACAATGAGCAGTTCTTC.

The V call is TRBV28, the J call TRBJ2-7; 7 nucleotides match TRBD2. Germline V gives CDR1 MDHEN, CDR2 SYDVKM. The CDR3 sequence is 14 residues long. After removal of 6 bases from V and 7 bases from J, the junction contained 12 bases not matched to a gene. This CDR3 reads CASSRPGLPLEQYF. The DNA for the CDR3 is TGTGCCAGCAGCCGTCCGGGACTACCGCTGGAGCAGTACTTC.

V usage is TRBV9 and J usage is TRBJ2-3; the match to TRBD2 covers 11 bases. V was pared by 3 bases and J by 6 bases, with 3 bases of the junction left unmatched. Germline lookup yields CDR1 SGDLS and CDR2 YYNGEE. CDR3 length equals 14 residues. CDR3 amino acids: CASSGSGRVDTQYF. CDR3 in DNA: TGTGCCAGCAGCGGTAGCGGGAGGGTGGATACGCAGTATTTT.

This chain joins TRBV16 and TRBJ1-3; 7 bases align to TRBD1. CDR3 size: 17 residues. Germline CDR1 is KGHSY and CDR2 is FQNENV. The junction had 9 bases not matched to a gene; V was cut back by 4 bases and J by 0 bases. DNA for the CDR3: TGTGCCAGCAGCCGAGTCCTGACAGGGAACTCTGGAAACACCATATATTTT. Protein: CASSRVLTGNSGNTIYF.